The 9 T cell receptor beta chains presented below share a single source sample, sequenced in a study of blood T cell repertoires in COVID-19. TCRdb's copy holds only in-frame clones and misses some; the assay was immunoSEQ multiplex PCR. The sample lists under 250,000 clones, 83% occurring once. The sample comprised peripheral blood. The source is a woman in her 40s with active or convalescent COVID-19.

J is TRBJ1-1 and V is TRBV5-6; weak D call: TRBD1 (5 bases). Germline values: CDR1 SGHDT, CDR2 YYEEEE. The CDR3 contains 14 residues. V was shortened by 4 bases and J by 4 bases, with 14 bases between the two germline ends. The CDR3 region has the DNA TGTGCCAGCAGCGGGGCGGGAGGGACCACTGAAGCTTTCTTT. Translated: CASSGAGGTTEAFF. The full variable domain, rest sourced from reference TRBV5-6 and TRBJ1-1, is DAGVTQSPTHLIKTRGQQVTLRCSPKSGHDTVSWYQQALGQGPQFIFQYYEEEERQRGNFPDRFSGHQFPNYSSELNVNALLLGDSALYLCASSGAGGTTEAFFGQGTRLTVV.

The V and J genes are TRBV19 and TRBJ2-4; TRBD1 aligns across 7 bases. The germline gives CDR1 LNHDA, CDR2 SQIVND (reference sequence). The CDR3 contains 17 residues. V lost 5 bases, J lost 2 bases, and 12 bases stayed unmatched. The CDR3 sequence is CASSPQGTAGPKNIQYF. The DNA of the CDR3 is TGTGCCAGTAGTCCCCAAGGGACAGCCGGGCCCAAAAACATTCAGTACTTC.

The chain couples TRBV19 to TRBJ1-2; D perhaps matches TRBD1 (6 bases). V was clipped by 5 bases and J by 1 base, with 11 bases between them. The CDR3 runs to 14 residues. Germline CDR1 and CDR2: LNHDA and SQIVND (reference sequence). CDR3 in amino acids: CASSGTSFNYGYTF. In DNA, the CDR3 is TGTGCCAGTAGTGGGACATCCTTTAACTATGGCTACACCTTC.

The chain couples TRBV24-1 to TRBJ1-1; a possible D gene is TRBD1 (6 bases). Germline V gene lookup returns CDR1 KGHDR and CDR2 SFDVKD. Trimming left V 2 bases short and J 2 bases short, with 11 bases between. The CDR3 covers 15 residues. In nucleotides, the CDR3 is TGTGCCACCAGTGATTCCGGGACACGTAACACTGAAGCTTTCTTT. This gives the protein CATSDSGTRNTEAFF.

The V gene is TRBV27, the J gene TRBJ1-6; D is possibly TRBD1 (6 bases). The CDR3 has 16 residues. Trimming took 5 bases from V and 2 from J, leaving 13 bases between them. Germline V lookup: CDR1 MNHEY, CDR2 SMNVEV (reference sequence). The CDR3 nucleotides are TGTGCCAGCAGTCCAGGCGGGGGCACCTATAATTCACCCCTCCACTTT. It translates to CASSPGGGTYNSPLHF.

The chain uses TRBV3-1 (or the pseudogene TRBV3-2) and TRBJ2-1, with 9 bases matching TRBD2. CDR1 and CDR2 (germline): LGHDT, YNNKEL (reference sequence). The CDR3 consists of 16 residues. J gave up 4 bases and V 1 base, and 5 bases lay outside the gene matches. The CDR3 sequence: CASSQVSLAGYNEQFF. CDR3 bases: TGTGCCAGCAGCCAAGTTTCCCTAGCGGGATACAATGAGCAGTTCTTC.

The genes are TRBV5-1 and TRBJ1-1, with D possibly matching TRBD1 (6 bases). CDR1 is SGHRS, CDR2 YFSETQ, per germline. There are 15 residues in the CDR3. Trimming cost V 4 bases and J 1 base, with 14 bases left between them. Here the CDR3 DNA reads TGCGCCAGCAGCGAGGACCCGGGACAGAACACTGAAGCTTTCTTT. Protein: CASSEDPGQNTEAFF.

The CDR3 bases are TGTGCCAGCAGTAACACACAGGGGGCGAAGGAGCCCCAGCATTTT. Translated, it gives CASSNTQGAKEPQHF. This chain connects TRBV6-2 or TRBV6-3 to TRBJ1-5; 9 bases match TRBD1. Germline CDR1 and CDR2: MNHEY and SVGEGT. J was trimmed by 8 bases and V by 5 bases; bases with no gene match: 10. The CDR3 extends over 15 amino acids.

The CDR3 loop is CASSLSDRANTEAFF. In DNA, the CDR3 is TGTGCCAGCAGTTTATCGGACAGGGCGAACACTGAAGCTTTCTTT. The chain joins TRBV27 to TRBJ1-1; TRBD1 aligns across 8 bases. Per germline, CDR1 MNHEY and CDR2 SMNVEV (reference sequence). V gave up 0 bases and J gave up 1 base; unmatched junction bases: 1. The CDR3 sequence is 15 residues long.